This is a list of T cell receptor beta chains from one sample in a study of blood T cell repertoires in COVID-19. Only in-frame clones appear in the TCRdb table, and some are missing; sequencing was by immunoSEQ multiplex PCR. The sample consists of around 150,000 clones, 76% of them appearing once. Source material: peripheral blood. The source is a man in his fifties or sixties with acute or convalescent COVID-19. The CDR3 runs from the conserved cysteine through the conserved F or W. The order of the fields is D gene, V gene, J gene, CDR3 DNA, CDR3 protein. A D gene is named only where the DNA matches it firmly.

NA,TRBV4-1,TRBJ2-1,TGCGCCAGCAGCCAAGTCGCTAGCGTCAATGAGCAGTTCTTC,CASSQVASVNEQFF
TRBD1,TRBV2,TRBJ1-6,TGTGCCAGCAGCCGGGACAGGTATAATTCACCCCTCCACTTT,CASSRDRYNSPLHF
NA,TRBV3-1/TRBV3-2,TRBJ2-5,TGTGCCAGCAGCCAAGTATTTGAGACCCAGTACTTC,CASSQVFETQYF
NA,TRBV2,TRBJ1-4,TGTGCCAGCAGTGACAGGGTAGGGAATGAAAAACTGTTTTTT,CASSDRVGNEKLFF
TRBD1,TRBV19,TRBJ2-5,TGTGCCAGTAGTACCGCACCACAGGGGGCCGGTCAGGAGACCCAGTACTTC,CASSTAPQGAGQETQYF
TRBD2,TRBV3-1/TRBV3-2,TRBJ2-2,TGTGCCAGCACCACGGGGACTAGCGGGAGTAAAAGAAGGACCGGGGAGCTGTTTTTT,CASTTGTSGSKRRTGELFF
TRBD1,TRBV7-2,TRBJ2-3,TGTGCCAGCAGCTTAGAGACAGGGTCTGCGCAGTATTTT,CASSLETGSAQYF
TRBD1,TRBV6-5,TRBJ2-5,TGTGCCAGCAGTTATTCCGGGACAGGGGGTTTAGGGACCCAGTACTTC,CASSYSGTGGLGTQYF
TRBD2,TRBV7-2,TRBJ2-7,TGTGCCAGCAGCTTCACGACTAGCGGAGCCTTCTACGAGCAGTACTTC,CASSFTTSGAFYEQYF
TRBD1,TRBV28,TRBJ1-5,TGTGCCAGCAGATTAACAGGGGTCAATCAGCCCCAGCATTTT,CASRLTGVNQPQHF
TRBD1,TRBV4-1,TRBJ2-7,TGCGCCAGCAGCCAAGAGGGGACAGATCCCTACGAGCAGTACTTC,CASSQEGTDPYEQYF
TRBD1,TRBV27,TRBJ1-1,TGTGCCAGCACCCCCTTGGCGACAGGGAGAGTTGAAGCTTTCTTT,CASTPLATGRVEAFF
NA,TRBV7-9,TRBJ2-3,TGTGCCAGCAGCTTGGGGACTTTCAGCACAGATACGCAGTATTTT,CASSLGTFSTDTQYF
TRBD2,TRBV12-3/TRBV12-4,TRBJ2-2,TGTGCCAGCAGCGGACTAGCGCCCGGGGAGCTGTTTTTT,CASSGLAPGELFF
TRBD2,TRBV7-3,TRBJ2-3,TGTGCCAGCAGCTCCCAGCGGGGGAGTACAGATACGCAGTATTTT,CASSSQRGSTDTQYF
TRBD1,TRBV12-3/TRBV12-4,TRBJ1-4,TGTGCCAGCAGACCGGGACAGGGGGAAAAACTGTTTTTT,CASRPGQGEKLFF
TRBD2,TRBV6-5,TRBJ2-7,TGTGCCAGCAGGGCTACTAGCGGGATCTACGAGCAGTACTTC,CASRATSGIYEQYF
TRBD1,TRBV5-8,TRBJ1-4,TGTGCCAGCAGCTTAAGGACAGGGGGGGCAACTAATGAAAAACTGTTTTTT,CASSLRTGGATNEKLFF
TRBD2,TRBV4-2,TRBJ2-3,TGTGCCAGCAGCCCGGGACTAGGGCCAGATACGCAGTATTTT,CASSPGLGPDTQYF
NA,TRBV4-1,TRBJ2-1,TGCGCCAGCAGCCAAGTGTGGGGGGAACTTTACAATGAGCAGTTCTTC,CASSQVWGELYNEQFF
TRBD1,TRBV7-2,TRBJ1-1,TGTGCCAGCAGCTTCGCCTCTAACAGGGGTGGGAACACTGAAGCTTTCTTT,CASSFASNRGGNTEAFF
TRBD1,TRBV4-1,TRBJ1-4,TGCGCCAGCAGCCGCTCTCGACAGGGGGTGGATGAAAAACTGTTTTTT,CASSRSRQGVDEKLFF
TRBD2,TRBV9,TRBJ2-1,TGTGCCAGCAGCCCACATAGCGGGAGCTCCTACAATGAGCAGTTCTTC,CASSPHSGSSYNEQFF